The next 13 T cell receptor beta chains were all read from a single sample in a study of cytomegalovirus exposure and HLA in healthy donors. A multiplex PCR was run with 60 Vbeta primers and 13 Jbeta primers. The method was immunoSEQ multiplex PCR; TCRdb's version includes in-frame clones alone and lacks a portion of them. The sample comprises some 190,000 clones, 87% of which are singletons, and around 1% rests with the top ten. Sequencing was performed on PBMCs. These receptor sequences come from a boy between 2 and 15 years old in good health and CMV-seronegative.

Note on this clone: Other DNA sequences in this sample translate to the same CDR3. This chain connects TRBV19 to TRBJ1-6, with D perhaps TRBD1 (6 bases). The germline gives CDR1 LNHDA, CDR2 SQIVND (reference sequence). The V end lost 3 bases, the J end lost 8 bases, and 20 bases lay between the germline ends. The length of the CDR3 is 17 residues. The CDR3 DNA reads as TGTGCCAGTAGTATTTCAGGCTCTGTGGGGGCTCATTCACCCCTCCACTTT. Translating it yields CASSISGSVGAHSPLHF.

The chain carries TRBV5-1 and TRBJ2-1; 10 nucleotides align to TRBD2. Germline CDR1 is SGHRS and CDR2 is YFSETQ. CDR3 size: 16 residues. Losses at the gene ends were 2 bases for V and 4 bases for J; bases not matched to a gene: 6. CDR3 sequence reads: CASSFLAGGLYNEQFF. CDR3 bases: TGCGCCAGCAGCTTTTTAGCGGGGGGCCTTTACAATGAGCAGTTCTTC.

This clone was seen once. This chain uses TRBV6-6 with TRBJ1-1; 9 bases are shared with TRBD1. The germline gives CDR1 MNHNY, CDR2 SVGAGI (reference sequence). With 5 bases clipped from V and 0 bases from J, the junction kept 7 bases outside the gene matches. This CDR3 has 16 residues. Written as DNA, the CDR3 is TGTGCCAGCAGTCCGCCCAGGGACAGGGTGAACACTGAAGCTTTCTTT. This translates into CASSPPRDRVNTEAFF.

The rearrangement links TRBV10-3 to TRBJ2-7; 9 nucleotides match TRBD1. V trimming: 8 bases; J trimming: 6 bases; junction bases outside the gene matches: 14. The germline V gene encodes CDR1 ENHRY and CDR2 SYGVKD. The length of the CDR3 is 15 residues. The CDR3 loop reads CAIGYTGGGPSEQYF. In DNA form, the CDR3 reads TGTGCCATCGGATATACAGGGGGCGGCCCAAGCGAGCAGTACTTC.

This clone was seen a few times. This chain links TRBV28 with TRBJ1-2; D is unresolved. The germline gives CDR1 MDHEN, CDR2 SYDVKM. Trimming left V 6 bases short and J 0 bases short, with 5 bases between. The CDR3 is made up of 12 amino acids. The CDR3 coding sequence is TGTGCCAGCAGGAGGGCTAACTATGGCTACACCTTC. It translates to CASRRANYGYTF.

The V gene is TRBV5-6, the J gene TRBJ2-1; the D gene is possibly TRBD1 (5 bases). With 2 bases removed from V and 3 bases from J, the gap between germline ends came to 18 bases. Germline CDR1 is SGHDT and CDR2 is YYEEEE. This CDR3 spans 17 amino acids. CDR3 DNA sequence: TGTGCCAGCAGCTTTAGGTTCTCCACAGGCCTCTACAATGAGCAGTTCTTC. It codes for CASSFRFSTGLYNEQFF.

The chain links TRBV9 to TRBJ1-1; the D gene is possibly TRBD1 (5 bases). Germline V gene data show CDR1 as SGDLS and CDR2 as YYNGEE. This CDR3 is built from 14 residues. Trimming left V 3 bases short and J 2 bases short, with 11 bases between. CDR3 in DNA: TGTGCCAGCAGCGGAGGCGACAGAAACACTGAAGCTTTCTTT. Translating it yields CASSGGDRNTEAFF.

The chain recombines TRBV5-8 with TRBJ2-2, with a weak D call TRBD1 (6 bases). V was pared by 0 bases and J by 0 bases, with 9 bases between. CDR3 length equals 16 residues. Germline CDR1 is SGHTS and CDR2 is YDEGEE. CDR3 protein: CASSLVGATNTGELFF. CDR3 coding DNA: TGTGCCAGCAGCTTGGTGGGGGCCACGAACACCGGGGAGCTGTTTTTT.

V and J are TRBV19 and TRBJ2-7; TRBD2 matches 13 bases. This CDR3 is 16 amino acids long. Germline CDR1 reads LNHDA; CDR2 reads SQIVND (reference sequence). The ends lost 6 bases at V and 2 bases at J; junction bases unmatched: 7. DNA of the CDR3: TGTGCCAGTAGATGGACTAGCGGGAGCGGCCCCTACGAGCAGTACTTC. Translation gives CASRWTSGSGPYEQYF.

The chain recombines TRBV18 with TRBJ1-2; D remains unclear. This CDR3 is 14 amino acids long. Germline assignment: CDR1 KGHSH and CDR2 LQKENI. V lost 4 bases to trimming and J lost 7 bases, with 16 bases between them. DNA of the CDR3: TGTGCCAGCTCACACAATGGAGGAGAAGCTGGCTACACCTTC. The encoded protein is CASSHNGGEAGYTF.

The V call is TRBV25-1, the J call TRBJ2-3, with 11 bases matching TRBD2. The germline gives CDR1 MGHDK, CDR2 SYGVNS. Losses at the gene ends were 1 base for V and 4 bases for J; bases not matched to a gene: 7. This CDR3 has 17 amino acids. CDR3 in DNA: TGTGCCAGCAGTGAATTTAATCCGGGACTAGCGGCAGATACGCAGTATTTT. Translating it yields CASSEFNPGLAADTQYF.

The chain uses TRBV27 and TRBJ2-3; 9 positions match TRBD2. From germline, CDR1 is MNHEY and CDR2 SMNVEV (reference sequence). V shed 6 bases, J shed 7 bases, and the junction held 14 bases outside the gene matches. CDR3 length equals 16 residues. DNA of the CDR3: TGTGCCAGCAGCCGCCTGGCGGGGGGGGCCTCAAATACGCAGTATTTT. It translates to CASSRLAGGASNTQYF.

This rearrangement joins TRBV5-5 to TRBJ2-7; TRBD1 matches 9 bases. J was trimmed by 7 bases and V by 3 bases; bases with no gene match: 8. Germline V gene data show CDR1 as SGHKS and CDR2 as YYEKEE (reference sequence). This CDR3 is built from 14 residues. The CDR3 protein is CASSSRDRVLEQYF. CDR3 coding DNA: TGTGCCAGCAGCTCCCGGGACAGGGTGTTAGAGCAGTACTTC.